This T cell receptor (beta chain) emerged from a study of regulatory T cells in long-lasting Graves disease. Study-wide results and caveats: Persistent Graves' patients showed less TCR diversity than newly diagnosed ones. Between persistent patients, a few thousand public clonotypes were shared, exceeding the 966 shared between new patients.

Described time point: newly diagnosed GD, antithyroid drugs for less than 3 months. Following extraction of RNA from PBMCs, that RNA was used to make the TCR library. Building of the TCR beta libraries involved iRepertoire HTBI primers and Arm-PCR of CDR3 regions. TCRdb recomputed calls from the multiplex PCR reads with MiXCR, one row per CDR3 protein. The sample has about 420,000 distinct CDR3 sequences, around 17% seen once; the top ten hold about a quarter. In germline, CDR1 is DFQATT, CDR2 SNEGSKA (reference sequence). This CDR3 region has 14 residues. With regard to this clonotype: Its antigen is not identified. The germline gene is not matched at one end of the junction; a read error may be the cause.

This same sample was also taken into another study, of T cells in Graves' hyperthyroidism and ophthalmopathy. That study reports: Researchers barred patients who had uncontrolled infection, other autoimmune disease, pregnancy or lactation. An initial round of RT-PCR targeting the TCR CDR3 relied on the HTBI primer set.

This specimen was peripheral blood mononuclear cells (PBMCs), taken at new diagnosis, from a patient treated with antithyroid drugs. The J gene is TRBJ2-5, the V gene TRBV20-1; maybe TRBD2 (6 bases). This clonotype was sampled from a woman aged 18 to 35 with Graves disease. CDR3 in amino acids: CSVPPPGRQGTQYF. In nucleotides, the CDR3 is TGCAGTGTCCCCCCCCCGGGGAGGCAAGGGACCCAGTACTTC.